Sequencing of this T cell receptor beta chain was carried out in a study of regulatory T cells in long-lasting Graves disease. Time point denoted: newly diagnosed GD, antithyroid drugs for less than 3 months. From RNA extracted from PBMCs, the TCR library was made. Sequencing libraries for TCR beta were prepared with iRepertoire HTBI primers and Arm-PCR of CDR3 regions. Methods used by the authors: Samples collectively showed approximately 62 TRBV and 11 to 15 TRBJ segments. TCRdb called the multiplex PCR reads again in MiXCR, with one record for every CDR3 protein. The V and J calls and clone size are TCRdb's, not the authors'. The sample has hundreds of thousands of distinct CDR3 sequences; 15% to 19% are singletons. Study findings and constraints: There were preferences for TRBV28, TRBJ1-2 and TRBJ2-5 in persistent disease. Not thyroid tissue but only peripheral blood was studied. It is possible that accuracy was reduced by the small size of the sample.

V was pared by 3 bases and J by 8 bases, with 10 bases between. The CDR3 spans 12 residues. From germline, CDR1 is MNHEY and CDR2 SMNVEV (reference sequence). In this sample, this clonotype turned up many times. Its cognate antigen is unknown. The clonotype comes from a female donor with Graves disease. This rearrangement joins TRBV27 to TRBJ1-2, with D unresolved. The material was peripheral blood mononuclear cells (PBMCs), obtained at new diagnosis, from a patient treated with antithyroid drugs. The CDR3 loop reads CASSFGPGGYTF. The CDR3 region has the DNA TGTGCCAGCAGTTTTGGACCGGGGGGCTACACCTTC.